This T cell receptor (beta chain) is from a study of cytotoxic CD8 clonotypes in ibrutinib-treated CLL. Study as a whole: Response specimens were obtained following a median treatment duration of about 12 months, with a range of 6 to 36. When averaged across all of the samples, the counts came to a few hundred thousand productive templates and 85,000 to 95,000 productive rearrangements. Findings of the study overall: Before falling back toward baseline at progression, clonality had risen at the time of ibrutinib response.

Trimming left V 3 bases short and J 0 bases short, with 14 bases between. This CDR3 comprises 16 residues. Per germline, CDR1 MDHEN and CDR2 SYDVKM. Notes on this clone: The antigen remains unidentified.

The sequencing depth, 1 in 200,000 to 1 in 1 million T cells, was the target. Profiling relied on immunoSEQ multiplex PCR, and the TCRdb table lists in-frame clones only, not all of them. Among roughly 150,000 clones listed, approximately 77% were seen once. This sequence joins TRBV28 and TRBJ1-2, with D possibly matching TRBD1 (6 bases). This material consisted of PBMCs, taken after 12 months of ibrutinib treatment. The TCR originated in a human donor with chronic lymphocytic leukemia. In DNA form, the CDR3 reads TGTGCCAGCAGTTTGAGGGGGACACCAGCTAACTATGGCTACACCTTC. This encodes CASSLRGTPANYGYTF.